What follows are 19 T cell receptor beta chains derived from one specimen sequenced in a study of CD8 T cells in ankylosing spondylitis. TCRdb used MiXCR to reprocess the 5' RACE reads, holding one entry per CDR3 protein. The table has about 31,000 distinct CDR3 sequences, about 6.8% seen once. The sequenced material came from blood, either unsorted or a sorted T cell fraction (not recorded which). The receptors stem from a male donor with ankylosing spondylitis or in good health (not recorded which).

This clonotype was counted at least ten times. J is TRBJ2-3 and V is TRBV3-1, with TRBD2 matching 7 bases. The CDR3 is made up of 16 amino acids. Germline CDR1 and CDR2: LGHDT and YNNKEL (reference sequence). J was trimmed by 5 bases and V by 4 bases; bases with no gene match: 12. DNA of the CDR3: TGTGCCAGCAGCCGGAAGGGCGCGGGAGTTGGAGATACGCAGTATTTT. This codes for CASSRKGAGVGDTQYF.

This clonotype has ten or more counts. The rearrangement uses TRBV10-3 and TRBJ2-3; TRBD2 is a possible D gene (6 bases). Between the trimmed V and J ends, which lost 6 bases and 5 bases, there was a span of 12 bases. Germline V gene data show CDR1 as ENHRY and CDR2 as SYGVKD. This CDR3 comprises 13 residues. The CDR3 is CAISEGGKDTQYF. The CDR3 DNA is TGTGCCATCAGCGAAGGAGGGAAAGATACGCAGTATTTT.

This clonotype has at least ten counts. The chain is built from TRBV9 and TRBJ2-2, with no clear D. CDR1 and CDR2 (germline): SGDLS, YYNGEE. Trimming removed 4 bases at V and 5 bases at J, with 9 bases between. The CDR3 is 13 residues long. CDR3 nucleotide sequence: TGTGCCAGCAGCCTTGGGGTGACCGGGGAGCTGTTTTTT. This encodes CASSLGVTGELFF. Looking up the rest from reference TRBV9 and TRBJ2-2 gives the full variable domain: DSGVTQTPKHLITATGQRVTLRCSPRSGDLSVYWYQQSLDQGLQFLIQYYNGEERAKGNILERFSAQQFPDLHSELNLSSLELGDSALYFCASSLGVTGELFFGEGSRLTVL.

J is TRBJ2-7 and V is TRBV5-6, with a possible D match to TRBD2 (6 bases). The V and J ends lost 3 bases and 5 bases respectively, with 9 bases between them. Germline lookup yields CDR1 SGHDT and CDR2 YYEEEE. This CDR3 is built from 12 residues. In DNA, the CDR3 is TGTGCCAGCAGCTGGGACTTCAACGAGCAGTACTTC. Its translation: CASSWDFNEQYF.

This clonotype has only a few counts. The chain links TRBV18 to TRBJ1-2; TRBD1 is a possible D gene (5 bases). The CDR3 totals 15 residues. In germline, CDR1 is KGHSH, CDR2 LQKENI. The V and J ends lost 2 bases and 3 bases respectively, with 13 bases between them. CDR3 sequence reads: CASSPTNGGDYGYTF. In nucleotides, the CDR3 is TGTGCCAGCTCACCAACGAATGGGGGGGACTATGGCTACACCTTC.

This clonotype has at least ten counts. The chain is built from TRBV9 and TRBJ2-3; 10 bases match TRBD1. Germline V lookup: CDR1 SGDLS, CDR2 YYNGEE. The ends lost 2 bases at V and 5 bases at J; junction bases unmatched: 11. The CDR3 covers 17 residues. The CDR3 DNA reads TGTGCCAGCAGCGTCCAGGACCGGGACAGGGGTCGAGATACGCAGTATTTT. Translating gives CASSVQDRDRGRDTQYF.

This clonotype showed up many times. The chain has TRBV9 and TRBJ2-5, with 7 bases fitting TRBD2. The junction had 6 bases not matched to a gene; V was cut back by 0 bases and J by 4 bases. The CDR3 has 15 residues. Germline-derived CDR1 and CDR2 are SGDLS and YYNGEE. CDR3: CASSVGLADGETQYF. The CDR3, as DNA: TGTGCCAGCAGCGTAGGCCTAGCGGACGGAGAGACCCAGTACTTC.

The V gene is TRBV29-1, the J gene TRBJ2-3, with TRBD2 matching over 13 bases. Germline CDR1 SQVTM, CDR2 ANQGSEA. After removal of 8 bases from V and 2 bases from J, the junction contained 4 bases not matched to a gene. There are 14 residues in the CDR3. CDR3 bases: TGCAGCTCCGGACTAGCGGGAGCCACAGATACGCAGTATTTT. It specifies CSSGLAGATDTQYF.

Comment on this clonotype: An end of the junction does not agree with germline; a read error may underlie this. The chain couples TRBV2 to TRBJ2-5; TRBD2 matches 8 bases. Germline V gene data show CDR1 as SNHLY and CDR2 as FYNNEI. The CDR3 sequence is 14 residues long. The CDR3 reads CTSRGTSGEETQYF. CDR3 DNA sequence: TGTACCAGTAGAGGAACTAGCGGAGAAGAGACCCAGTACTTC.

In this sample, this clonotype turned up many times. This chain uses TRBV28 with TRBJ1-6, with a weak D call TRBD1 (6 bases). The V and J ends lost 6 bases and 0 bases respectively, with 18 bases between them. The CDR3 has 18 amino acids. Germline CDR1 and CDR2: MDHEN and SYDVKM. CDR3 protein: CASRGGGPGSSYNSPLHF. The CDR3 DNA sequence: TGTGCCAGCAGGGGGGGGGGGCCAGGAAGCTCCTATAATTCACCCCTCCACTTT. Together with reference TRBV28 and TRBJ1-6, the CDR3 gives the full variable domain: DVKVTQSSRYLVKRTGEKVFLECVQDMDHENMFWYRQDPGLGLRLIYFSYDVKMKEKGDIPEGYSVSREKKERFSLILESASTNQTSMYLCASRGGGPGSSYNSPLHFGNGTRLTVT.

V gene TRBV5-1 combines with J gene TRBJ2-7, with D perhaps matching TRBD1 (6 bases). The CDR3 extends over 14 amino acids. CDR1 is SGHRS, CDR2 YFSETQ, per germline. V shed 4 bases and J shed 2 bases, with 13 bases lying between them. As DNA, the CDR3 is TGCGCCAGCAGCCTCCGGGACACAGCCTACGAGCAGTACTTC. Protein sequence: CASSLRDTAYEQYF.

The sample holds many counts of this clonotype. The J gene is TRBJ1-5, the V gene TRBV30; no clear D. V was trimmed by 2 bases and J by 7 bases, leaving 12 bases between them. CDR3 length equals 13 residues. From germline, CDR1 is GTSNPN and CDR2 SVGIG (reference sequence). The CDR3 sequence is CAWSTQNPQPQHF. The CDR3 DNA is TGTGCCTGGAGTACCCAGAATCCCCAGCCCCAGCATTTT.

This clonotype has a handful of counts. The chain carries TRBV7-2 and TRBJ2-5, with TRBD2 matching over 9 bases. The length of the CDR3 is 13 residues. Germline CDR1 SGHTA, CDR2 FQGNSA. Trimming removed 5 bases from V and 3 bases from J; junction bases left unmatched: 1. The CDR3 here is CASSRTSEETQYF. CDR3 sequence (DNA): TGTGCCAGCAGCCGGACTAGCGAAGAGACCCAGTACTTC.

This clonotype was detected a few times. The chain recombines TRBV5-1 with TRBJ2-1; 11 bases agree with TRBD2. The CDR3 runs 18 residues. Trimming cost V 2 bases and J 4 bases; bases outside gene matches: 11. CDR1 and CDR2 from the germline V gene are SGHRS and YFSETQ. CDR3 sequence (DNA): TGCGCCAGCAGCTTAATGGGACATGGGACTAGCGGTTACAATGAGCAGTTCTTC. Amino acids: CASSLMGHGTSGYNEQFF.

This chain's CDR3 is CASSLDYSNQPQHF. The CDR3 DNA is TGTGCCAGCAGCTTGGACTATAGCAATCAGCCCCAGCATTTT. V is TRBV7-2 and J is TRBJ1-5; no clear D gene. V lost 3 bases and J lost 0, with 6 bases in between. CDR1 is SGHTA and CDR2 is FQGNSA in the germline V gene. The CDR3 covers 14 residues.

In its sample, this clonotype was seen a few times. A junction end diverges from the germline sequence, so it may reflect a read error. This rearrangement joins TRBV5-1 to TRBJ2-5, with D perhaps TRBD2 (5 bases). The CDR3 extends over 14 amino acids. Germline CDR1 and CDR2: SGHRS and YFSETQ. This CDR3 reads CASKVSGYQETQYF. CDR3 nucleotide sequence: TGTGCCAGCAAAGTGTCGGGGTACCAAGAGACCCAGTACTTC.

The table lists this clonotype with many counts. The chain employs TRBV3-1 and TRBJ2-2, with D possibly TRBD2 on 5 matching bases. CDR1 is LGHDT, CDR2 YNNKEL, per germline (reference sequence). This CDR3 is 13 amino acids long. Trimming stripped 8 bases from V and 4 bases from J, with 11 bases between. CDR3 region: CASVGGSTGELFF. For the CDR3, the DNA is TGTGCCAGCGTTGGAGGCAGCACCGGGGAGCTGTTTTTT.

This clonotype has ten or more counts. V gene TRBV24-1 combines with J gene TRBJ2-1, with 8 bases aligning to TRBD2. From germline, CDR1 is KGHDR and CDR2 SFDVKD. The ends lost 5 bases at V and 3 bases at J; junction bases unmatched: 8. The CDR3 contains 16 residues. The CDR3 bases are TGTGCCACCAGTGTAACCCAGGCGGGAGGCTACAATGAGCAGTTCTTC. Its translation is CATSVTQAGGYNEQFF.

This clonotype was detected only a few times. The chain is built from TRBV7-9 and TRBJ2-5; TRBD1 might be the D (6 bases). The germline V gene has CDR1 SEHNR and CDR2 FQNEAQ (reference sequence). Trimming left V 7 bases short and J 1 base short, with 16 bases between. The CDR3 runs 15 residues. The CDR3 sequence: CASTQGSLRQETQYF. The CDR3 DNA reads TGTGCCAGCACCCAGGGGAGTTTACGCCAAGAGACCCAGTACTTC.